This TCR beta chain was found in a study of T cells in Graves' hyperthyroidism and ophthalmopathy. Germline loops: CDR1 ENHRY, CDR2 SYGVKD. The V gene lost 8 bases and the J gene lost 7 bases, with 11 bases spanning the gap. The CDR3 covers 11 residues. Active moderate-to-severe ophthalmopathy, Clinical Activity Score at least 3, NOSPECS at least 4, under 3 months' duration. Amplified TCR beta CDR3 regions derived from RNA transcripts. The primer set for the first-round RT-PCR of the TCR CDR3 was HTBI. TCRdb reanalysed the multiplex PCR reads using MiXCR and keeps one entry per CDR3 protein. Of about 640,000 distinct CDR3 sequences listed, around 20% were seen once; the top ten hold under 35%. This clonotype was counted a few times.

The genes are TRBV10-3 and TRBJ1-2; D is uncertain. This clonotype originated in a man aged 25-40 years with Graves' ophthalmopathy. Sequences were obtained from blood. The CDR3, as DNA: TGTGCCATCCTCACCCGGGGTGGCTACACCTTC. It specifies CAILTRGGYTF.